This TCR beta chain was observed in a study of T cells after yellow fever vaccination. Study-level findings and limits: The CD4 and CD8 compartments had a small share of their clonotypes in common. The secondary T-cell response peaked on day 5, not day 15, but was weaker. Most primary-vaccination clones reappeared after the booster (about 97% CD4, 85% to 90% CD8).

Germline V gene lookup returns CDR1 SEHNR and CDR2 FQNEAQ (reference sequence). The CDR3 consists of 14 residues. V gave up 5 bases and J gave up 1 base, with 11 bases separating them. TCRdb re-analysed the 5' RACE reads in MiXCR, keeping a single row per CDR3 protein. The table includes over 100,000 distinct CDR3 sequences, 8.4% detected once. Regarding this clonotype: Its specificity is not known.

This chain joins TRBV7-9 and TRBJ2-5, with no clear D. The sequenced sample was CD8+ T cells sorted from PBMCs, obtained 45 days after the yellow fever booster vaccination. The clonotype originates from a young man who received the YFV17D yellow fever vaccine. The chain's CDR3 is CASSPEAIQETQYF. CDR3 in DNA: TGTGCCAGCAGCCCAGAGGCGATCCAAGAGACCCAGTACTTC. The full variable domain, rest sourced from reference TRBV7-9 and TRBJ2-5, is DTGVSQNPRHKITKRGQNVTFRCDPISEHNRLYWYRQTLGQGPEFLTYFQNEAQLEKSRLLSDRFSAERPKGSFSTLEIQRTEQGDSAMYLCASSPEAIQETQYFGPGTRLLVL.